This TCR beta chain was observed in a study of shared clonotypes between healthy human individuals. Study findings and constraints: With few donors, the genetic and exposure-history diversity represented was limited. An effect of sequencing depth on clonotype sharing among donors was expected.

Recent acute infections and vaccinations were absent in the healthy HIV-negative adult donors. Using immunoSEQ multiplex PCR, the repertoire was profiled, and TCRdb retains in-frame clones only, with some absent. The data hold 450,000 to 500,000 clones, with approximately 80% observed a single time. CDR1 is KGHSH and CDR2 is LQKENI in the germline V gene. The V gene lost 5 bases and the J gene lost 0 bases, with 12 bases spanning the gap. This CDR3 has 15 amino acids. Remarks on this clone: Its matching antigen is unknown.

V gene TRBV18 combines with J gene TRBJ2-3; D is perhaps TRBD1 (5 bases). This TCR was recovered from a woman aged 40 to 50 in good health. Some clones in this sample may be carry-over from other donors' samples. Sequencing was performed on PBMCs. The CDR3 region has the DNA TGTGCCAGCTCAGGCAGGGCCCCTAGCACAGATACGCAGTATTTT. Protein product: CASSGRAPSTDTQYF.